This T cell receptor (beta chain) was captured in a study of CD8+CD57+ T cells in acquired aplastic anemia. General study results and limits: Overlapping CD8+ CDR3 repertoires of patients and controls contained approximately 29 shared sequences.

Germline V gives CDR1 SGHRS, CDR2 YFSETQ. V was cut by 4 bases and J by 3 bases, with 13 bases left in between. The CDR3 is 14 residues long. Note on this clonotype: The antigen is unknown.

It was patients with CD8+CD57+ cell expansion by flow cytometry who were chosen for sequencing. Each of the patients presented with severe acquired aplastic anemia. The blood sampling took place in patients who had so far received no therapy. CDR3 and TCR beta VDJ profiling relied on genomic DNA as the template. TCRdb recomputed calls from the reads with MiXCR, one row per CDR3 protein. Of a few hundred thousand distinct CDR3 sequences detected, about a third appear once; the ten largest clones hold 0.7% to 1%. Sequencing was carried out using sorted CD4+, CD8+, or CD8+CD57+ T cells (not recorded which) from PBMCs. V usage is TRBV5-1 and J usage is TRBJ1-1, with D perhaps matching TRBD1 (6 bases). This clonotype was obtained from a human donor with aplastic anemia. CDR3 region: CASSVIRTDTEAFF. CDR3 nucleotide sequence: TGCGCCAGCAGCGTTATCAGGACAGACACTGAAGCTTTCTTT.